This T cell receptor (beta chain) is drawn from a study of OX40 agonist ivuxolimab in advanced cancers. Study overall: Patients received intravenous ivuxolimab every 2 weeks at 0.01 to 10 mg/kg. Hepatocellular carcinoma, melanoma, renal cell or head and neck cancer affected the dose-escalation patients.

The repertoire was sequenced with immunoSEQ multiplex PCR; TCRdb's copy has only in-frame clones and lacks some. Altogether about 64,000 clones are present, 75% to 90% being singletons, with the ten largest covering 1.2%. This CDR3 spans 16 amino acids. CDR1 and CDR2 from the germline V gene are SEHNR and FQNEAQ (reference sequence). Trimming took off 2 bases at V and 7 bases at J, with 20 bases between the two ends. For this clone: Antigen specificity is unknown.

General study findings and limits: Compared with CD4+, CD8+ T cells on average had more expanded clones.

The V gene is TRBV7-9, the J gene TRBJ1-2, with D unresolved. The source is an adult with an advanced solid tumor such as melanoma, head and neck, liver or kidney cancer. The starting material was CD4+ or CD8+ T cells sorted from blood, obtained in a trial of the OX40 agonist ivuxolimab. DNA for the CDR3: TGTGCCAGCAGCTTAATGGGCGGGGTTGCATCGCGTGGCTACACCTTC. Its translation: CASSLMGGVASRGYTF.